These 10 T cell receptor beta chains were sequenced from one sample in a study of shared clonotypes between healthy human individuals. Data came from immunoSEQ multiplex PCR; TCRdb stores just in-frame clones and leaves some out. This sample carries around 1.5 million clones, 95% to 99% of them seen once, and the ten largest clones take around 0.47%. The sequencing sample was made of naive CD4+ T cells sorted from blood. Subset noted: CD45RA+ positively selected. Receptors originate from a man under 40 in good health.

CDR3 sequence: CASSLETSTDTQYF. The DNA for the CDR3 is TGTGCCAGCAGCTTGGAAACCAGCACAGATACGCAGTATTTT. The chain recombines TRBV5-5 with TRBJ2-3; D is ambiguous. Germline V gives CDR1 SGHKS, CDR2 YYEKEE (reference sequence). Trimming shortened V by 0 bases and J by 0 bases, and 5 bases separated the two germline ends. The CDR3 totals 14 residues.

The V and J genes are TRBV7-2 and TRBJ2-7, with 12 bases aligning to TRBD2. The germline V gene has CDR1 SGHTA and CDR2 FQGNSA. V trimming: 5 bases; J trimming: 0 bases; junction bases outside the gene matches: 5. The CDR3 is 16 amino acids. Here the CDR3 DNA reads TGTGCCAGCAGCGCAACTAGCGGGAGGTTCTCCTACGAGCAGTACTTC. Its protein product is CASSATSGRFSYEQYF.

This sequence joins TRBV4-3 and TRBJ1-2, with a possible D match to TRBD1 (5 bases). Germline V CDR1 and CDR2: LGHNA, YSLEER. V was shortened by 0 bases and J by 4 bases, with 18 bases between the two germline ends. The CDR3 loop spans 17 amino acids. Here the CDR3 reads CASSQDLGQGRVYGYTF. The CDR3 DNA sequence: TGCGCCAGCAGCCAAGATTTAGGGCAGGGTCGTGTCTATGGCTACACCTTC.

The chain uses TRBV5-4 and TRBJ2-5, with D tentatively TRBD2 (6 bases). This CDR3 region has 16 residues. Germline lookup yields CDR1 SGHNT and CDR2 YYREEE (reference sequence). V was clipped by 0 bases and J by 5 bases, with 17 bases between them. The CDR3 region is CASSLVGSLGGETQYF. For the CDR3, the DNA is TGTGCCAGCAGCTTGGTCGGTTCGTTGGGAGGTGAGACCCAGTACTTC.

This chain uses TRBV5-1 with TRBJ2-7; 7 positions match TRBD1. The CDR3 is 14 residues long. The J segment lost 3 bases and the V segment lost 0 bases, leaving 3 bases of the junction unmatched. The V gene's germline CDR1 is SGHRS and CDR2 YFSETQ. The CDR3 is CASSLVGQYYEQYF. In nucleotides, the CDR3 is TGCGCCAGCAGCTTGGTGGGACAGTACTACGAGCAGTACTTC.

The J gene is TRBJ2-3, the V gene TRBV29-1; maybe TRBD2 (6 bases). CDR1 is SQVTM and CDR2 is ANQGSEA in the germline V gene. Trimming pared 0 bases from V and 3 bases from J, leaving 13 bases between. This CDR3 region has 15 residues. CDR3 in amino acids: CSVEEIGAGTDTQYF. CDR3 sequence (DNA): TGCAGCGTTGAAGAAATAGGGGCGGGAACAGATACGCAGTATTTT.

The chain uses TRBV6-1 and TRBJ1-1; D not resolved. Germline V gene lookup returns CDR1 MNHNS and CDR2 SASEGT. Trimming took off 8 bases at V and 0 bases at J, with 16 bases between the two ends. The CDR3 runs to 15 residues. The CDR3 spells CASSQEVNMNTEAFF. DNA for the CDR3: TGTGCCAGCTCCCAGGAAGTAAACATGAACACTGAAGCTTTCTTT.

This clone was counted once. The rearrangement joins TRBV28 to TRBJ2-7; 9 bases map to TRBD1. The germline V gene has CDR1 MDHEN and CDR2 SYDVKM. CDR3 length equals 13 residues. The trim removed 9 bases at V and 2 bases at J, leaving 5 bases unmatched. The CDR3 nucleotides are TGTGCCAGTGACAGGGGGAAAGCCTACGAGCAGTACTTC. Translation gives CASDRGKAYEQYF. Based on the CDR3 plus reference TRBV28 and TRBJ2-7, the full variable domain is DVKVTQSSRYLVKRTGEKVFLECVQDMDHENMFWYRQDPGLGLRLIYFSYDVKMKEKGDIPEGYSVSREKKERFSLILESASTNQTSMYLCASDRGKAYEQYFGPGTRLTVT.

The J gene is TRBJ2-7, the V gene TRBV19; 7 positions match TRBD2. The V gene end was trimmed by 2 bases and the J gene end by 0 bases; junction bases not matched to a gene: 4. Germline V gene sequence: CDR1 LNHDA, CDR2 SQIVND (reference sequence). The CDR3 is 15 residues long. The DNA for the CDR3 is TGTGCCAGTAGTATATTGCGGGGGAGCTCCTACGAGCAGTACTTC. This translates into CASSILRGSSYEQYF.

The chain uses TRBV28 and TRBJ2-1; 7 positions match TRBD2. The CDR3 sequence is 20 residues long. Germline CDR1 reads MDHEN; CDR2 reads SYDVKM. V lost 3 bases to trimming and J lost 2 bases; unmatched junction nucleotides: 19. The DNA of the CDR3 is TGTGCCAGCAGTTTTGGGGGAGGATATTTTCTAGCGGCCACCTACAATGAGCAGTTCTTC. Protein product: CASSFGGGYFLAATYNEQFF. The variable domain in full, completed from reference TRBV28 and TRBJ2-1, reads DVKVTQSSRYLVKRTGEKVFLECVQDMDHENMFWYRQDPGLGLRLIYFSYDVKMKEKGDIPEGYSVSREKKERFSLILESASTNQTSMYLCASSFGGGYFLAATYNEQFFGPGTRLTVL.